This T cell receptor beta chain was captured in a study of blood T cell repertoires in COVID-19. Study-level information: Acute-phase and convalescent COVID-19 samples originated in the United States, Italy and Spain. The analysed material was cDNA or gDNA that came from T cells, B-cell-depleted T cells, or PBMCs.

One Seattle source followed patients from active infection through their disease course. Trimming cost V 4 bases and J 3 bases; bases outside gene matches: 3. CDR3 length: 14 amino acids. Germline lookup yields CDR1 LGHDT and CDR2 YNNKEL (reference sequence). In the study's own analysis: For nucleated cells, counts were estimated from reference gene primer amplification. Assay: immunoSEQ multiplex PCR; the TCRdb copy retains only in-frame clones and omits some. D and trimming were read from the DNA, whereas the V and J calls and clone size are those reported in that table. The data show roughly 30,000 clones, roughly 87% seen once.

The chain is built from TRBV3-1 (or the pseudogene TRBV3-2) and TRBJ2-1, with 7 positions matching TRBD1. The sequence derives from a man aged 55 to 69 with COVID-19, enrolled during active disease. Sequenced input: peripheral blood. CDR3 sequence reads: CASSPRDSYNEQFF. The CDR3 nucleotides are TGTGCCAGCAGCCCCCGGGACAGCTACAATGAGCAGTTCTTC.